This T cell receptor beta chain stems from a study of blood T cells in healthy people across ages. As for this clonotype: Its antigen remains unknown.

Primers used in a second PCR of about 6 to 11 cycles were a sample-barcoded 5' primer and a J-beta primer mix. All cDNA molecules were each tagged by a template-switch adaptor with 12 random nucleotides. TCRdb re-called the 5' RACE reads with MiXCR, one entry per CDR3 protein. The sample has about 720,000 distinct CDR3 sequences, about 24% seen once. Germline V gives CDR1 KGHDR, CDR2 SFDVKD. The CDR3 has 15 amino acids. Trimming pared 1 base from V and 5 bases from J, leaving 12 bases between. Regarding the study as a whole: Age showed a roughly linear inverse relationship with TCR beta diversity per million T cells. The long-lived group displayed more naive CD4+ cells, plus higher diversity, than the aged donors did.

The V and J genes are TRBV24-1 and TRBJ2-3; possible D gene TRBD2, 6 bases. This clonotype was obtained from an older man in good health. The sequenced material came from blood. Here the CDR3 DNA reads TGTGCCACCAGTGATTTCGGAGGGTCGGGAGATACGCAGTATTTT. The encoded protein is CATSDFGGSGDTQYF.